This T cell receptor beta chain appears in the sequencing data of a study of blood T cells in healthy people across ages. Background on the study: Every two T cells gave about one barcoded beta molecule via template switching.

Notes on the study in general: Estimated diversity across one million T cells was deemed an underestimate.

CDR1 is MNHEY and CDR2 is SMNVEV in the germline V gene (reference sequence). Trimming removed 6 bases from V and 8 bases from J, with 19 bases in between. The CDR3 runs to 14 residues. It was with a sample-barcoded 5' primer and a J-beta primer mix that a second PCR of about 6 to 11 cycles was run. A single record per CDR3 protein comes from TCRdb applying MiXCR to the 5' RACE reads. The sample has more than 750,000 distinct CDR3 sequences; approximately 32% are singletons. A remark on this clonotype: Antigen: not known.

Per-sample yields of isolated PBMCs were at least 6.5 million. The sample was also reused in another study, on T cells of mothers and their children.

Sequences were obtained from blood. This sequence originates from a woman in her thirties or forties in good health. V gene TRBV27 combines with J gene TRBJ1-2; tentative D call: TRBD1 (6 bases). CDR3 region: CASSPQGWLGGYTF. The CDR3 nucleotides read TGTGCCAGCAGCCCACAGGGATGGCTTGGAGGCTACACCTTC.